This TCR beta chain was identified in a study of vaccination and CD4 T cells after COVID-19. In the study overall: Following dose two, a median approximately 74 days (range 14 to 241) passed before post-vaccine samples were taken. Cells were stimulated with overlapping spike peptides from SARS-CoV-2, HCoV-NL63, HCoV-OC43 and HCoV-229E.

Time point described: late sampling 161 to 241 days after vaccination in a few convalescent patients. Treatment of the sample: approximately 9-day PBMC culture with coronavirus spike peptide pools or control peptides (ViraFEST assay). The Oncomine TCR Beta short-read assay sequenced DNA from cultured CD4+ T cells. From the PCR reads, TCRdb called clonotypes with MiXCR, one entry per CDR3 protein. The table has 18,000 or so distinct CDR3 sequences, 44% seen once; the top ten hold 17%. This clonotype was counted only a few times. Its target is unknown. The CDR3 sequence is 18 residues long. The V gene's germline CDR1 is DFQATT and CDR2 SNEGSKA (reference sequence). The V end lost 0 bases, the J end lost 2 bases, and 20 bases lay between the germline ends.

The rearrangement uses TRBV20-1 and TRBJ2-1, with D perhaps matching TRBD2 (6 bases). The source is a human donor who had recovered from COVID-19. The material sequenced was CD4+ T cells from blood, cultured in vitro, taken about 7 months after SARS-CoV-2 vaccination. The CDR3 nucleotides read TGCAGTGCTAGAGATGGCTGGGACTCCCTCAACCCCTACAATGAGCAGTTCTTC. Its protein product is CSARDGWDSLNPYNEQFF.